These T cell receptor beta chains were read from a single sample in a study of CD8 T cells in ankylosing spondylitis. Using its own MiXCR run on the 5' RACE reads, TCRdb lists one record per CDR3 protein. Of 750,000 to 850,000 distinct CDR3 sequences listed, 10% to 15% are singletons. The sample consisted of blood, either unsorted or a sorted T cell fraction (not recorded which). These receptors were obtained from a male donor with ankylosing spondylitis. Both conserved end residues are part of each CDR3. A D gene is named only where the DNA matches it firmly. The listing skips clone size in some rows; elsewhere it reads once, few, many or a size class.

clone_size	v_call	d_call	j_call	cdr3_aa	cdr3_nt
-	TRBV7-2	-	TRBJ2-7	CASQLGGNSYEQYF	TGTGCCAGCCAGCTGGGAGGCAACTCCTACGAGCAGTACTTC
-	TRBV27	-	TRBJ1-1	CASSLNPGVRNTEAFF	TGTGCCAGCAGTTTGAACCCGGGCGTCCGAAACACTGAAGCTTTCTTT
few	TRBV7-6	TRBD2	TRBJ2-5	CASSLDGRGPQYF	TGTGCCAGCAGCTTGGATGGGAGGGGCCCTCAGTACTTC
-	TRBV29-1	TRBD2	TRBJ2-3	CSGSGNTDTQYF	TGCAGCGGTAGCGGGAACACAGATACGCAGTATTTT
many	TRBV12-3/TRBV12-4	-	TRBJ1-2	CASSLAVGGSYGYTF	TGTGCCAGCAGTTTGGCAGTCGGGGGTAGCTATGGCTACACCTTC
many	TRBV9	-	TRBJ1-3	CASSVASPGNTIYF	TGTGCCAGCAGCGTAGCGTCACCCGGAAACACCATATATTTT
many	TRBV20-1	-	TRBJ2-7	CSASGGFRGEQYF	TGCAGTGCTAGTGGTGGCTTTCGAGGCGAGCAGTACTTC
many	TRBV29-1	-	TRBJ2-1	CSVVLLELAPYNEQFF	TGCAGCGTTGTGCTCCTCGAACTAGCCCCCTACAATGAGCAGTTCTTC
-	TRBV12-3/TRBV12-4	TRBD2	TRBJ2-1	CASSFMRTRGEQFF	TGTGCCAGCAGTTTTATGCGGACTAGGGGTGAGCAGTTCTTC
many	TRBV12-3/TRBV12-4	-	TRBJ1-5	CASSLLLRNNRDQPQHF	TGTGCCAGCAGTTTACTGCTCCGCAACAACCGGGATCAGCCCCAGCATTTT
few	TRBV3-1	-	TRBJ1-2	CASSHEIANGYTF	TGTGCCAGCAGCCATGAAATTGCCAATGGCTACACCTTC
few	TRBV20-1	TRBD2	TRBJ2-7	CSARDQTSGEQYF	TGCAGTGCTAGAGATCAAACTAGCGGCGAGCAGTACTTC
few	TRBV7-6	TRBD1	TRBJ2-7	CASSSQGAFNEQYF	TGTGCCAGCAGCTCACAGGGGGCTTTCAACGAGCAGTACTTC
-	TRBV7-9	-	TRBJ1-2	CASRTGTNYGYTF	TGTGCCAGCAGGACCGGGACTAACTATGGCTACACCTTC
many	TRBV12-3/TRBV12-4	TRBD2	TRBJ2-3	CASSRLAGAGDTQYF	TGTGCCAGCAGCCGACTAGCGGGGGCCGGAGATACGCAGTATTTT
-	TRBV7-8	TRBD1	TRBJ2-1	CASTLFGTGDNEQFF	TGTGCCAGCACCCTTTTCGGGACAGGGGACAATGAGCAGTTCTTC
-	TRBV6-2/TRBV6-3	TRBD2	TRBJ2-7	CASSYGKSSGATYEQYF	TGTGCCAGCAGTTACGGCAAATCTAGCGGCGCCACCTACGAGCAGTACTTC
-	TRBV11-3	TRBD1	TRBJ2-2	CASSHRGTNTGELFF	TGTGCCAGCAGTCACAGGGGGACGAACACCGGGGAGCTGTTTTTT
many	TRBV29-1	TRBD1	TRBJ1-6	CSVKVTGDSPLHF	TGCAGCGTTAAAGTAACAGGGGATTCACCCCTCCACTTT
many	TRBV7-2	TRBD2	TRBJ2-1	CASRQGLYNEQFF	TGTGCCAGCAGGCAGGGACTATACAATGAGCAGTTCTTC
many	TRBV6-5	TRBD1	TRBJ2-2	CASSSTGQTELFF	TGTGCCAGCAGTTCCACGGGACAGACCGAGCTGTTTTTT
-	TRBV5-1	-	TRBJ2-3	CASTDSGSTDTQYF	TGCGCCAGCACAGACTCAGGCAGCACAGATACGCAGTATTTT
many	TRBV29-1	TRBD1	TRBJ2-1	CSVVRTGYNEQFF	TGCAGCGTTGTTAGGACAGGCTACAATGAGCAGTTCTTC
-	TRBV7-2	TRBD1	TRBJ1-5	CASSLVDRGDQPQHF	TGTGCCAGCAGCTTAGTAGACAGGGGTGATCAGCCCCAGCATTTT
-	TRBV20-1	-	TRBJ1-1	CSASLEIGTEAFF	TGCAGTGCTAGTTTGGAGATAGGGACTGAAGCTTTCTTT
many	TRBV6-5	TRBD1	TRBJ1-6	CASTLTTGGTSPLHF	TGTGCCAGCACTTTAACAACAGGGGGAACTTCACCCCTCCACTTT
few	TRBV10-3	-	TRBJ2-1	CAISDERRNAEQFF	TGTGCCATCAGTGACGAAAGGCGTAACGCTGAGCAGTTCTTC
few	TRBV12-3/TRBV12-4	-	TRBJ1-1	CASYQTGTPYEAFF	TGTGCCAGCTACCAAACCGGGACACCCTATGAAGCTTTCTTT
many	TRBV10-3	-	TRBJ1-4	CAISGQFGKLFF	TGTGCCATCAGCGGGCAGTTCGGCAAACTGTTTTTT
few	TRBV18	TRBD1	TRBJ1-3	CASSPRTGITGNTIYF	TGTGCCAGCTCCCCCCGGACAGGGATCACTGGAAACACCATATATTTT
few	TRBV5-1	TRBD2	TRBJ2-3	CASSIPGGDTQYF	TGCGCCAGCAGCATCCCGGGGGGAGATACGCAGTATTTT
few	TRBV10-3	-	TRBJ2-4	CAISEYSGRAKNIQYF	TGTGCCATCAGTGAGTATAGCGGACGTGCCAAAAACATTCAGTACTTC
-	TRBV20-1	-	TRBJ1-3	CSASQGDTIYF	TGCAGTGCTTCGCAGGGAGACACCATATATTTT
many	TRBV15	-	TRBJ2-5	CATSRGDQETQYF	TGTGCCACCAGCAGAGGTGACCAAGAGACCCAGTACTTC
many	TRBV29-1	-	TRBJ2-1	CSVAASGGNEQFF	TGCAGCGTTGCGGCTAGTGGGGGCAATGAGCAGTTCTTC
-	TRBV7-9	-	TRBJ2-2	CASSFPGAGRTGELFF	TGTGCCAGCAGCTTTCCAGGGGCTGGAAGGACCGGGGAGCTGTTTTTT
many	TRBV5-1	TRBD2	TRBJ2-3	CASSFLAGGSTDTQYF	TGCGCCAGCAGCTTCCTAGCGGGAGGGAGCACAGATACGCAGTATTTT
-	TRBV27	-	TRBJ2-6	CASCGSGANVLTF	TGTGCCAGTTGCGGGTCTGGGGCCAACGTCCTGACTTTC
-	TRBV11-3	TRBD1	TRBJ2-1	CASSTRQGPYNEQFF	TGTGCCAGCAGCACCCGACAGGGTCCCTACAATGAGCAGTTCTTC
-	TRBV28	-	TRBJ2-7	CAGGPPYEQYF	TGTGCCGGGGGGCCCCCCTACGAGCAGTACTTC
-	TRBV20-1	-	TRBJ1-3	CSARPTVYSGNTIYF	TGCAGTGCTAGACCTACAGTATACTCTGGAAACACCATATATTTT
many	TRBV4-2	-	TRBJ1-2	CASSNREGYGYTF	TGTGCCAGCAGCAACAGGGAGGGCTATGGCTACACCTTC
-	TRBV15	-	TRBJ1-5	CATSRLDSDQPQHF	TGTGCCACCAGCAGACTGGACAGCGATCAGCCCCAGCATTTT
-	TRBV5-1	-	TRBJ2-3	CASSLGERDTQYF	TGCGCCAGCAGCTTGGGGGAGAGGGATACGCAGTATTTT
many	TRBV20-1	-	TRBJ1-1	CSASGWSTEAFF	TGCAGTGCATCAGGGTGGAGCACTGAAGCTTTCTTT
-	TRBV28	TRBD2	TRBJ2-1	CASSPGTSALNEQFF	TGTGCCAGCAGCCCGGGGACTAGCGCTCTCAATGAGCAGTTCTTC
-	TRBV10-3	TRBD1	TRBJ1-4	CAISEPTGTADEKLFF	TGTGCCATCAGTGAGCCCACCGGGACAGCCGATGAAAAACTGTTTTTT
few	TRBV9	-	TRBJ2-3	CASSVGRVHTQYF	TGTGCCAGCAGCGTAGGCAGGGTCCATACGCAGTATTTT